A single TCR beta chain is shown here with its context. Its matching antigen is unknown. Splitting of each subset's genomic DNA was done evenly across several immunoSEQ plates. Assay used: immunoSEQ multiplex PCR; TCRdb lists only in-frame clones, some missing. The sample has more than 1,200,000 clones; around 98.5% are singletons. This entry belongs to a study of shared clonotypes between healthy human individuals. Notes on the study in general: Against clonotypes common to all four donors, non-shared ones had lower generation probabilities. Some naive CD4 clonotypes, roughly 5%, turned up in common across four donors. Read depth was anticipated to influence clonotype sharing among donors.

The receptor comes from a man aged 25-45 years in good health. Sequences were obtained from naive CD4+ T cells sorted from blood. Subset in this sample: CD45RA+ positively selected.

The CDR3 protein is CASSSSSGRAFNEQFF. CDR3 nucleotide sequence: TGTGCCAGTAGTTCTTCTAGCGGGAGGGCCTTCAATGAGCAGTTCTTC. This chain connects TRBV19 to TRBJ2-1; 12 bases are a match to TRBD2. CDR1 is LNHDA and CDR2 is SQIVND in the germline V gene (reference sequence). CDR3 length: 16 residues. Trimming cost V 5 bases and J 6 bases; bases outside gene matches: 8.